The clone carrying this T cell receptor beta chain was counted between two and nine times. The antigen is not known. PCR employed 60 Vbeta and 13 Jbeta primers. The repertoire was sequenced with immunoSEQ multiplex PCR; TCRdb's copy has only in-frame clones and lacks some. The sample includes about 130,000 clones, about 10% of them seen just once. The sample originates from a study of cytomegalovirus exposure and HLA in healthy donors. The CDR3 has 15 amino acids. Germline CDR1 and CDR2: MGHRA and YSYEKL. The V end was cut by 0 bases, the J end by 3 bases, with 12 bases between. Study-wide points: In vitro, a few CMV-associated chains proved specific for CMV antigens. Further analysis was carried out later, and it showed several of the most significant clusters appearing linked to common viral pathogens. Per published accounts, TCR beta sequences correctly predicted the HLA-A and HLA-B alleles of most subjects. The only immune exposure information that was available was CMV serostatus.

The chain links TRBV4-1 to TRBJ2-7; D perhaps matches TRBD1 (6 bases). Sequencing was done on a sample of PBMCs. The receptor's source is a woman aged 18-35 years in good health and CMV-seropositive. CDR3: CASSQDSLGGYEQYF. CDR3 DNA: TGCGCCAGCAGCCAAGACAGTCTAGGGGGCTACGAGCAGTACTTC.